Each of the 9 T cell receptor beta chains below was sequenced from the same sample in a study of memory CD4+ T cells and cytomegalovirus serostatus. Single viable CD3+CD4+CD8-CD45RO+ cells were sorted as the memory CD4+ T cells. Clones were sequenced by immunoSEQ multiplex PCR, and TCRdb holds only the in-frame ones, with some missing. The table has about 50,000 clones, approximately 83% seen once. The sequencing sample was made of memory CD4+ T cells from blood. The receptors were gathered from an adult in good health and CMV-seronegative.

V and J are TRBV2 and TRBJ2-7, with D possibly matching TRBD2 (5 bases). In germline, CDR1 is SNHLY, CDR2 FYNNEI. The CDR3 sequence is 13 residues long. Trimming removed 10 bases at V and 3 bases at J, with 16 bases between. CDR3 in DNA: TGTGCCACTGCCGTGCGGGTTGACTACGAGCAGTACTTC. Translating it yields CATAVRVDYEQYF.

J is TRBJ1-1 and V is TRBV2, with D unresolved. The CDR3 totals 14 residues. Germline V gene lookup returns CDR1 SNHLY and CDR2 FYNNEI. V was cut by 6 bases and J by 7 bases, with 18 bases left in between. The DNA of the CDR3 is TGTGCCAGCAGGAAGGAGCCCCAAGGTGGTGAAGCTTTCTTT. Translating gives CASRKEPQGGEAFF.

The V gene is TRBV5-1, the J gene TRBJ2-3; the D gene could be TRBD1 or TRBD2 (5 bases each). CDR3 length: 16 residues. With 5 bases removed from V and 3 bases from J, the gap between germline ends came to 19 bases. The germline CDR1 and CDR2 sequences are SGHRS and YFSETQ. CDR3 amino acids: CASRRSFEGRTDTQYF. The CDR3 nucleotides read TGCGCCAGCAGACGCTCCTTCGAGGGGCGTACAGATACGCAGTATTTT.

The rearrangement links TRBV4-3 to TRBJ1-4; TRBD1 might be the D (6 bases). The germline V and J ends were trimmed by 0 bases and 5 bases, with 13 bases remaining between them. Germline V gene data show CDR1 as LGHNA and CDR2 as YSLEER. This CDR3 is built from 16 residues. Here the CDR3 DNA reads TGCGCCAGCAGCCAAGATTCCGGGACATCGAATGAAAAACTGTTTTTT. Its protein product is CASSQDSGTSNEKLFF.

The chain links TRBV7-9 to TRBJ2-7; possible D gene TRBD2, 5 bases. The germline CDR1 and CDR2 sequences are SEHNR and FQNEAQ (reference sequence). The V end lost 1 base, the J end lost 2 bases, and 12 bases lay between the germline ends. This CDR3 is built from 15 residues. The CDR3 DNA reads TGTGCCAGCAGCTTAGGGGAGCGACCGACCTACGAGCAGTACTTC. It specifies CASSLGERPTYEQYF.

The V call is TRBV11-2, the J call TRBJ2-2; no firm D call. The germline gives CDR1 SGHAT, CDR2 FQNNGV. The CDR3 consists of 13 residues. V lost 1 base to trimming and J lost 6 bases, with 6 bases between them. The CDR3 DNA follows: TGTGCCAGCAGCTTAGGATTCTCCGGGGAGCTGTTTTTT. Translation: CASSLGFSGELFF.

The rearrangement joins TRBV19 to TRBJ2-3; 13 bases map to TRBD2. The CDR3 length is 16 residues. Per germline, CDR1 LNHDA and CDR2 SQIVND (reference sequence). J gave up 0 bases and V 9 bases, and 6 bases lay outside the gene matches. CDR3 loop: CARRTSGGPSTDTQYF. In DNA form, the CDR3 reads TGTGCCAGGAGGACTAGCGGGGGCCCTAGCACAGATACGCAGTATTTT.

Worth noting for this clone: Other DNA sequences in the same sample also yield this CDR3. The chain uses TRBV6-6 and TRBJ1-5; D is undetermined. Per germline, CDR1 MNHNY and CDR2 SVGAGI (reference sequence). Trimming removed 2 bases at V and 5 bases at J, with 4 bases between. The CDR3 runs to 12 residues. CDR3 amino acids: CASSYRDQPQHF. CDR3 sequence (DNA): TGTGCCAGCAGTTACAGGGATCAGCCCCAGCATTTT.

The table lists this clone with a few counts. This chain links TRBV6-6 with TRBJ2-4, with 8 bases identical to TRBD1. Germline lookup yields CDR1 MNHNY and CDR2 SVGAGI (reference sequence). CDR3 size: 13 residues. The trim removed 5 bases at V and 8 bases at J, leaving 5 bases unmatched. The CDR3 sequence is CASSRQGIDIQYF. The CDR3 nucleotides read TGTGCCAGCAGTCGACAGGGGATCGACATTCAGTACTTC.